This T cell receptor (beta chain) was recovered during a study of CD8 T cells in Susac syndrome. The wider study: Among the Susac syndrome patients sequenced, six had active disease and about eight were in remission. Intravenous immunoglobulin alone or corticosteroids were being given to patients with Susac syndrome at blood draw, unless they were therapy-naive. Study-wide results and limits: CD4+ repertoires of Susac syndrome patients lacked detectable clonal expansion.

The V end was cut by 4 bases, the J end by 0 bases, with 10 bases between. Germline V gene data show CDR1 as SQVTM and CDR2 as ANQGSEA. The CDR3 runs 13 residues. TEMRA cells were FACS-enriched, and CD8+ and CD4+ T cells were isolated negatively. Random hexamers were used to reverse transcribe 0.5 to 1 ug of RNA. TCRdb re-analysed the immunoSEQ multiplex PCR reads in MiXCR, keeping a single row per CDR3 protein. Among more than 150,000 distinct CDR3 sequences, roughly 95% were seen once, and the ten largest hold 0.15% to 0.2%. Points on this clonotype: Its antigen remains unidentified.

The sequenced sample was CD4+ T cells from PBMCs. The chain is built from TRBV29-1 and TRBJ2-7, with D possibly matching TRBD1 (5 bases). The sequence was collected from a human donor with Susac syndrome. This CDR3 reads CSVGTGSSYEQYF. For the CDR3, the DNA is TGCAGCGTTGGCACAGGCAGCTCCTACGAGCAGTACTTC.